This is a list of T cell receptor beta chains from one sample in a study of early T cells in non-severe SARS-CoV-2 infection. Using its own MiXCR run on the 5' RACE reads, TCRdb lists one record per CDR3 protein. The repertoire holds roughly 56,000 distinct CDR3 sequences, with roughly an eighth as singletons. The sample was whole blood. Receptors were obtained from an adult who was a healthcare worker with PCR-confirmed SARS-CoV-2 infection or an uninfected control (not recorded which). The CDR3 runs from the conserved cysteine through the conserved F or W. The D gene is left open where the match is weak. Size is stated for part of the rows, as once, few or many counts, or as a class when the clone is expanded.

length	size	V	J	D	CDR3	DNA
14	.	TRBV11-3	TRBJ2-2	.	CASSLKSGSGELFF	TGTGCCAGCAGCTTAAAATCCGGGTCCGGGGAGCTGTTTTTT
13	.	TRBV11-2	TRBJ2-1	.	CASSLSVLDEQFF	TGTGCCAGCAGCTTATCAGTACTGGATGAGCAGTTCTTC
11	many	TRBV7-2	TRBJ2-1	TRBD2	CASSSASGRFF	TGTGCCAGCAGCTCCGCTAGCGGGAGGTTCTTC
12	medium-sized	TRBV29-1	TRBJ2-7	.	CSVVEGTYEQYF	TGCAGCGTTGTGGAAGGGACCTACGAGCAGTACTTC
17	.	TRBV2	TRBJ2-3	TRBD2	CASSIGFSGGRTDTQYF	TGTGCCAGCAGTATTGGCTTCAGCGGGGGCCGCACAGATACGCAGTATTTT
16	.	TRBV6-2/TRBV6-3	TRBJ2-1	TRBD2	CASSYLTGGARNEQFF	TGTGCCAGCAGTTACTTAACGGGGGGGGCTCGGAATGAGCAGTTCTTC
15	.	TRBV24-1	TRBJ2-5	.	CATSDPRTREETQYF	TGTGCCACCAGTGACCCCAGGACGAGAGAAGAGACCCAGTACTTC
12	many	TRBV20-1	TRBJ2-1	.	CSASLELGEKFF	TGCAGTGCCTCTCTGGAACTAGGGGAAAAGTTCTTC
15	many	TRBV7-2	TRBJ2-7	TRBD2	CASSLLSGSSNEQYF	TGTGCCAGCAGCTTACTTAGCGGGAGTAGCAACGAGCAGTACTTC
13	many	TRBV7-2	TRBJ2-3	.	CASSPGSTDTQYF	TGTGCCAGCAGCCCTGGGAGCACAGATACGCAGTATTTT
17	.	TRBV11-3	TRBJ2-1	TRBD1	CASSLVAGTDSYNEQFF	TGTGCCAGCAGCTTAGTCGCCGGGACAGACTCCTACAATGAGCAGTTCTTC
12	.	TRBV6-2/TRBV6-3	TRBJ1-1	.	CASSYGGAEAFF	TGTGCCAGCAGTTACGGGGGAGCTGAAGCTTTCTTT
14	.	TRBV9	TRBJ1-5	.	CASSVGPANQPQHF	TGTGCCAGCAGCGTAGGGCCGGCCAATCAGCCCCAGCATTTT
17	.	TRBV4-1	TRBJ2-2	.	CASSQDHPDITVGELFF	TGCGCCAGCAGCCAAGATCACCCCGACATAACTGTTGGGGAGCTGTTTTTT
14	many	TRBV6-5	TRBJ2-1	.	CASSYSVGYNEQFF	TGTGCCAGCAGTTACTCGGTCGGGTACAATGAGCAGTTCTTC
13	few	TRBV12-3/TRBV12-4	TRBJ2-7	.	CASSLGRIYEQYF	TGTGCCAGCAGCCTAGGACGGATCTACGAGCAGTACTTC
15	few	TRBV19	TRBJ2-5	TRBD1	CASSIGQGARETQYF	TGTGCCAGTAGTATCGGACAGGGGGCGCGGGAGACCCAGTACTTC
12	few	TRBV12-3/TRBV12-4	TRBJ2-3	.	CASSPDVDTQYF	TGTGCCAGCAGCCCGGATGTGGATACGCAGTATTTT
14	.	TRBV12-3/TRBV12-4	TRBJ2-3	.	CASSPGGGTDTQYF	TGTGCCAGCAGCCCGGGTGGTGGGACAGATACGCAGTATTTT
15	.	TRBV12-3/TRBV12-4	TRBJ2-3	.	CASSLRSTATDTQYF	TGTGCCAGCAGTTTAAGGTCTACAGCCACAGATACGCAGTATTTT
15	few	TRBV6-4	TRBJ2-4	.	CASSDSELAKNIQYF	TGTGCCAGCAGTGACTCAGAGTTAGCCAAAAACATTCAGTACTTC
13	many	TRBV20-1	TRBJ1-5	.	CSAGRGGYQPQHF	TGCAGTGCTGGGAGGGGGGGTTATCAGCCCCAGCATTTT
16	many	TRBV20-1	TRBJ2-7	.	CSAISFGQTGSYEQYF	TGCAGTGCTATTTCCTTCGGACAGACCGGCTCCTACGAGCAGTACTTC
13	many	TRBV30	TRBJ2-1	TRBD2	CARGTSGRNEQFF	TGTGCCCGGGGGACTAGCGGGAGGAATGAGCAGTTCTTC
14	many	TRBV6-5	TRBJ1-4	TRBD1	CASSYTRGREKLFF	TGTGCCAGCAGTTACACCAGGGGGCGAGAAAAACTGTTTTTT
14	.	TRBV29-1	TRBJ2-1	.	CSVVPGGGGNEQFF	TGCAGCGTTGTACCAGGGGGCGGGGGCAATGAGCAGTTCTTC
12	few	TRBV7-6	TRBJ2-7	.	CASSPDTYEQYF	TGTGCCAGCAGCCCCGACACCTACGAGCAGTACTTC
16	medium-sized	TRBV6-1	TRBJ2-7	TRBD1	CASSEASGQVDYEQYF	TGTGCCAGCAGTGAAGCATCCGGACAGGTCGACTACGAGCAGTACTTC
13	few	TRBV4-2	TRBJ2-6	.	CATSLPGANVLTF	TGTGCCACCTCTCTACCTGGGGCCAACGTCCTGACTTTC
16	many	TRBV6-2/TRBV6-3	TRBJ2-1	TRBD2	CASSYEAGGPVNEQFF	TGTGCCAGCAGTTACGAAGCGGGAGGGCCAGTCAATGAGCAGTTCTTC
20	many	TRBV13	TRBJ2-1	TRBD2	CASSLGGPGLAGVSYNEQFF	TGTGCCAGCAGCCTAGGGGGACCGGGACTAGCGGGAGTCTCCTACAATGAGCAGTTCTTC
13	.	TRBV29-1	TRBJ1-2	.	CSVDIATGNGYTF	TGCAGCGTTGATATCGCCACAGGGAATGGCTACACCTTC
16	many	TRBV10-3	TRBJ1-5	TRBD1	CAISETGVSGNQPQHF	TGTGCCATCAGTGAGACAGGGGTCTCGGGAAATCAGCCCCAGCATTTT
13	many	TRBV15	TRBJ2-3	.	CATSRASTDTQYF	TGTGCCACCAGCAGAGCCAGCACAGATACGCAGTATTTT
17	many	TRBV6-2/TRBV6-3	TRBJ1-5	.	CASSYHEIRGVDQPQHF	TGTGCCAGCAGTTACCACGAGATACGGGGGGTCGATCAGCCCCAGCATTTT
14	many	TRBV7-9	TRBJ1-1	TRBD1	CASSSTGMNTEAFF	TGTGCCAGCAGCTCGACAGGGATGAACACTGAAGCTTTCTTT
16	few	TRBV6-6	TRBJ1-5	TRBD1	CASSQGARLGNQPQHF	TGTGCCAGCAGTCAGGGGGCACGATTGGGCAATCAGCCCCAGCATTTT
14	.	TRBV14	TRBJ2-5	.	CASSQESGQETQYF	TGTGCCAGCAGCCAAGAGAGCGGCCAAGAGACCCAGTACTTC
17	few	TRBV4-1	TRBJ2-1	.	CASSQARRESSYNEQFF	TGCGCCAGCAGCCAAGCTAGGAGGGAGAGCTCCTACAATGAGCAGTTCTTC
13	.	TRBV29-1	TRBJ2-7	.	CSVEALQTYEQYF	TGCAGCGTTGAAGCCTTGCAAACCTACGAGCAGTACTTC
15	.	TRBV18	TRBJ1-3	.	CASSPGGAQGNTIYF	TGTGCCAGCTCACCAGGCGGGGCGCAAGGAAACACCATATATTTT
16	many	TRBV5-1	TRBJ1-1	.	CASSPEVVVLNTEAFF	TGCGCCAGCAGCCCGGAAGTGGTAGTACTGAACACTGAAGCTTTCTTT
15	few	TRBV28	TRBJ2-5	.	CASSPRGGFGETQYF	TGTGCCAGCAGTCCCCGAGGGGGGTTCGGTGAGACCCAGTACTTC
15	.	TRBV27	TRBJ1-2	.	CASSFARGPNYGYTF	TGTGCCAGCAGTTTCGCGCGGGGACCTAACTATGGCTACACCTTC
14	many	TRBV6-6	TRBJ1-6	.	CASSYSFGGSPLHF	TGTGCCAGCAGTTACTCATTCGGAGGTTCACCCCTCCACTTT
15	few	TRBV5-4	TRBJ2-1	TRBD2	CASSPNGGLYNEQFF	TGTGCCAGCAGCCCCAACGGGGGGTTATACAATGAGCAGTTCTTC
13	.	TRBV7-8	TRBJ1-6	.	CASSLKTDSPLHF	TGTGCCAGCAGCCTAAAGACCGATTCACCCCTCCACTTT
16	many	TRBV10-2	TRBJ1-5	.	CASSVGTRLGNQPQHF	TGCGCCAGCAGTGTAGGGACACGGCTGGGCAATCAGCCCCAGCATTTT